The rows below give T cell receptor beta chains drawn from one sample of a study of cytomegalovirus exposure and HLA in healthy donors. Using immunoSEQ multiplex PCR, the repertoire was profiled, and TCRdb retains in-frame clones only, with some absent. The sample holds roughly 130,000 clones, about three quarters seen once. Specimen: PBMCs. The receptors stem from a human donor in good health. Both conserved end residues are part of each CDR3. The D gene is left open where the match is weak. For some rows the clone size is stated as once, few or many, or as a class when expanded; others skip it.

v_gene: TRBV7-2
abundance: -
j_gene: TRBJ2-1
d_gene: TRBD2
CDR3nt: TGTGCCAGCAGCGTAGCAGCGGGGGCCAGGGATGAGCAGTTCTTC
CDR3aa: CASSVAAGARDEQFF

v_gene: TRBV7-7
abundance: -
j_gene: TRBJ2-2
d_gene: TRBD1
CDR3nt: TGTGCCAGCAGCCTACAGGGGGCGGGCACCGGGGAGCTGTTTTTT
CDR3aa: CASSLQGAGTGELFF

v_gene: TRBV7-9
abundance: -
j_gene: TRBJ1-3
d_gene: -
CDR3nt: TGTGCCAGCAGCTTAGTCGGGAACTCTGGAAACACCATATATTTT
CDR3aa: CASSLVGNSGNTIYF

v_gene: TRBV7-8
abundance: -
j_gene: TRBJ2-1
d_gene: -
CDR3nt: TGTGCCGGCGGGACAGCCACCGATGAGCAGTTCTTC
CDR3aa: CAGGTATDEQFF

v_gene: TRBV6-5
abundance: -
j_gene: TRBJ1-4
d_gene: -
CDR3nt: TGTGCCAGCAGTTACTCGTTAGCAACTAATGAAAAACTGTTTTTT
CDR3aa: CASSYSLATNEKLFF

v_gene: TRBV7-8
abundance: -
j_gene: TRBJ2-1
d_gene: TRBD2
CDR3nt: TGTGCCAGCAGCCCTCGACTAGCGGGGGGTTCCTACAATGAGCAGTTCTTC
CDR3aa: CASSPRLAGGSYNEQFF

v_gene: TRBV9
abundance: -
j_gene: TRBJ2-7
d_gene: -
CDR3nt: TGTGCCAGCAGTAGCGGTATCGAGCAGTACTTC
CDR3aa: CASSSGIEQYF

v_gene: TRBV7-2
abundance: once
j_gene: TRBJ1-4
d_gene: -
CDR3nt: TGTGCCAGCAGCCTAGACAGATTTAATGAAAAACTGTTTTTT
CDR3aa: CASSLDRFNEKLFF

v_gene: TRBV28
abundance: -
j_gene: TRBJ1-2
d_gene: -
CDR3nt: TGTGCCAGCAGGACAGGTCACTATGGCTACACCTTC
CDR3aa: CASRTGHYGYTF

v_gene: TRBV18
abundance: few
j_gene: TRBJ1-5
d_gene: TRBD1
CDR3nt: TGTGCCAGCTCACCAGGGACAGTTGATAGCAATCAGCCCCAGCATTTT
CDR3aa: CASSPGTVDSNQPQHF

v_gene: TRBV4-1
abundance: -
j_gene: TRBJ1-4
d_gene: -
CDR3nt: TGCGCCAGCAGCGACCCGCAGGGGATAGTTAATGAAAAACTGTTTTTT
CDR3aa: CASSDPQGIVNEKLFF

v_gene: TRBV7-8
abundance: -
j_gene: TRBJ2-7
d_gene: -
CDR3nt: TGTGCCAGCAGCTTATCGTCCTACGAGCAGTACTTC
CDR3aa: CASSLSSYEQYF

v_gene: TRBV29-1
abundance: -
j_gene: TRBJ2-7
d_gene: -
CDR3nt: TGCAGCGTTACAGGGAGAACAGCCTACGAGCAGTACTTC
CDR3aa: CSVTGRTAYEQYF

v_gene: TRBV5-1
abundance: few
j_gene: TRBJ1-1
d_gene: TRBD1
CDR3nt: TGCGCCAGCAGCTTGGGGGGGACAGGCCTGGGGAACACTGAAGCTTTCTTT
CDR3aa: CASSLGGTGLGNTEAFF

v_gene: TRBV23-1
abundance: -
j_gene: TRBJ1-2
d_gene: TRBD1
CDR3nt: TGCGCCAGCAGCCGGGACAGGGATACGTCGGACTATGGCTACACCTTC
CDR3aa: CASSRDRDTSDYGYTF

v_gene: TRBV7-9
abundance: -
j_gene: TRBJ2-5
d_gene: TRBD1
CDR3nt: TGTGCCAGCAGCGAAAACTACAGGGGTCGTGGTCAAGAGACCCAGTACTTC
CDR3aa: CASSENYRGRGQETQYF

v_gene: TRBV7-9
abundance: -
j_gene: TRBJ2-1
d_gene: -
CDR3nt: TGTGCCAGCAGCTTAAGAGCAATCGCTGGGCAGTTCTTC
CDR3aa: CASSLRAIAGQFF

v_gene: TRBV5-1
abundance: -
j_gene: TRBJ2-7
d_gene: TRBD1
CDR3nt: TGCGCCAGCAGCTCTTCCGGGACAGGGGACGCCGAGCAGTACTTC
CDR3aa: CASSSSGTGDAEQYF

v_gene: TRBV6-5
abundance: -
j_gene: TRBJ1-5
d_gene: -
CDR3nt: TGTGCCAGCAGTCCACAGGAGTATGTTCAGCCCCAGCATTTT
CDR3aa: CASSPQEYVQPQHF

v_gene: TRBV2
abundance: -
j_gene: TRBJ2-1
d_gene: -
CDR3nt: TGTGCCAGCATGTCCGGGTTCTTC
CDR3aa: CASMSGFF

v_gene: TRBV7-9
abundance: -
j_gene: TRBJ1-5
d_gene: TRBD1
CDR3nt: TGTTCCAGCAGCCCGGACAGGGAACAGCCCCAGCATTTT
CDR3aa: CSSSPDREQPQHF

v_gene: TRBV19
abundance: -
j_gene: TRBJ1-1
d_gene: -
CDR3nt: TGTGCCAGTAGTGAAGGGGTGGACACTGAAGCTTTCTTT
CDR3aa: CASSEGVDTEAFF

v_gene: TRBV6-6
abundance: -
j_gene: TRBJ2-3
d_gene: -
CDR3nt: TGTGCCAGCAGTTACCCCGGGAACACAGATACGCAGTATTTT
CDR3aa: CASSYPGNTDTQYF

v_gene: TRBV6-1
abundance: once
j_gene: TRBJ1-2
d_gene: -
CDR3nt: TGTGCCAGAGGGGGGGACTATGGCTACACCTTC
CDR3aa: CARGGDYGYTF

v_gene: TRBV4-1
abundance: -
j_gene: TRBJ1-2
d_gene: -
CDR3nt: TGCGCCAGCAGCCAAGGGGGGGTGAACTATGGCTACACCTTC
CDR3aa: CASSQGGVNYGYTF

v_gene: TRBV5-4
abundance: -
j_gene: TRBJ1-1
d_gene: -
CDR3nt: TGTGCCAGCAGCTCAGACTTTGGCACTGAAGCTTTCTTT
CDR3aa: CASSSDFGTEAFF

v_gene: TRBV6-5
abundance: few
j_gene: TRBJ1-4
d_gene: TRBD1
CDR3nt: TGTGCCAGCAATCCCACAGGGGGCATTGGAGAAAAACTGTTTTTT
CDR3aa: CASNPTGGIGEKLFF

v_gene: TRBV28
abundance: -
j_gene: TRBJ1-4
d_gene: TRBD1
CDR3nt: TGTGCCAGCAGCGTCGGGACAGGGGGCAAAAAACTGTTTTTT
CDR3aa: CASSVGTGGKKLFF

v_gene: TRBV4-1
abundance: -
j_gene: TRBJ1-2
d_gene: TRBD1
CDR3nt: TGCGCCAGCAGCCGGGAGTATGGCAGGGGGGACGGCTACACCTTC
CDR3aa: CASSREYGRGDGYTF